This T cell receptor (beta chain) originates from a study of blood T cells in healthy people across ages. Whole-study context: The capture of about one barcoded beta molecule per two T cells was achieved by template switching.

Sample-barcoded 5' priming and a J-beta primer mix drove a second PCR of about 6 to 12 cycles. TCRdb reprocessed the 5' RACE reads via MiXCR and lists one record per CDR3 protein. Counted here are roughly 2 million distinct CDR3 sequences, less than 50% occurring once; the ten biggest clones make up approximately 2%. Germline lookup yields CDR1 SGHTA and CDR2 FQGTGA. V was pared by 5 bases and J by 0 bases, with 12 bases between. There are 15 residues in the CDR3. Specimen: blood. The receptor was isolated from a woman aged 40 to 50 in good health. V and J are TRBV7-3 and TRBJ2-3, with D possibly TRBD1 on 6 matching bases. Here the CDR3 DNA reads TGTGCCAGCAGCACAGGGTCCCTGAGCACAGATACGCAGTATTTT. Its protein product is CASSTGSLSTDTQYF.